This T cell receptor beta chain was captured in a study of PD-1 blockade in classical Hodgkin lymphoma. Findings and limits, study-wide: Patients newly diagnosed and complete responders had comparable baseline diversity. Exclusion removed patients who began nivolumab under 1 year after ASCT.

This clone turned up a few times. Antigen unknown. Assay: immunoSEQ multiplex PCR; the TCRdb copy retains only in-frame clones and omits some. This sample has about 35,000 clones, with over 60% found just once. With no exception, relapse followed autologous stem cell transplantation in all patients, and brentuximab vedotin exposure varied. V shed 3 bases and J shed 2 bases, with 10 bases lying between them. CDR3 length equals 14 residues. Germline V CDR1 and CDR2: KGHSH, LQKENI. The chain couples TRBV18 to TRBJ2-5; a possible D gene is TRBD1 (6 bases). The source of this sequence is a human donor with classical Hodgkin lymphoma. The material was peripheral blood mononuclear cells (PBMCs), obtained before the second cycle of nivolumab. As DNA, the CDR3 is TGTGCCAGCTCACCCAACAGGGAACAAGAGACCCAGTACTTC. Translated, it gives CASSPNREQETQYF.